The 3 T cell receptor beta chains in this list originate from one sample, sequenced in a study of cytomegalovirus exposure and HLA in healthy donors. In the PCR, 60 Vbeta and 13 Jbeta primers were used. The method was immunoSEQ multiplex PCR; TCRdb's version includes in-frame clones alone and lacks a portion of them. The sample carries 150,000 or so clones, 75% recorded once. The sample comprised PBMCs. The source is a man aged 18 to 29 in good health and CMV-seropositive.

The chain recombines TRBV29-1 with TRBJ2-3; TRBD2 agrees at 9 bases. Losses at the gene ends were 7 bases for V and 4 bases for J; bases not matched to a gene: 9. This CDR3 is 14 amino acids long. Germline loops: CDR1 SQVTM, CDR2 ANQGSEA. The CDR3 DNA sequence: TGCAGCGATCGGAGTAGCGGGAGTGCAGATACGCAGTATTTT. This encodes CSDRSSGSADTQYF.

This chain's CDR3 is CASRGGGTYEQYF. DNA of the CDR3: TGCGCCAGCAGGGGAGGCGGGACCTACGAGCAGTACTTC. The chain couples TRBV10-2 to TRBJ2-7, with D possibly being TRBD2 (6 bases). The CDR3 sequence is 13 residues long. Trimming removed 6 bases from V and 2 bases from J, with 11 bases in between. Germline values: CDR1 WSHSY, CDR2 SAAADI.

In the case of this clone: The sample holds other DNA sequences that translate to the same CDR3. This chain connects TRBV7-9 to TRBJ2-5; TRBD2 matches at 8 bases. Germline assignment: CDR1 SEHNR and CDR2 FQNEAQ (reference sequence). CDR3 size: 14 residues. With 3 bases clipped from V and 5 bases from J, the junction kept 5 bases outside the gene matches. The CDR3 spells CASSFLGGGETQYF. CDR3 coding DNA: TGTGCCAGCAGCTTCCTCGGCGGGGGGGAGACCCAGTACTTC.